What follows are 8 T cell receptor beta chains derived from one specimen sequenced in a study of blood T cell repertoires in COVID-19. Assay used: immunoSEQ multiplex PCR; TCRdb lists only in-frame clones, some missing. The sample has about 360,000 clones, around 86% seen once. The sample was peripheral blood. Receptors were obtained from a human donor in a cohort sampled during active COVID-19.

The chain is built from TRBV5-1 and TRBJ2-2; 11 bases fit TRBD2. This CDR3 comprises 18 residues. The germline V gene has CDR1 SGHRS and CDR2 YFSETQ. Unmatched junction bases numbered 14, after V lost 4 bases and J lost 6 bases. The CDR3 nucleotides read TGCGCCAGCAGCCCAGCCCTTCGACTAGCGGGGTGGGCCGGGGAGCTGTTTTTT. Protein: CASSPALRLAGWAGELFF.

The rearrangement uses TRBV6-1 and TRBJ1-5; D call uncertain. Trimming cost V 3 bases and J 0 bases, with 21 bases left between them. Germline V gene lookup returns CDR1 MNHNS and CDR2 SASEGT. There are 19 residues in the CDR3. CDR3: CASSDAGSFSTYSNQPQHF. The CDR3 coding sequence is TGTGCCAGCAGTGATGCGGGCAGTTTCTCGACTTATAGCAATCAGCCCCAGCATTTT.

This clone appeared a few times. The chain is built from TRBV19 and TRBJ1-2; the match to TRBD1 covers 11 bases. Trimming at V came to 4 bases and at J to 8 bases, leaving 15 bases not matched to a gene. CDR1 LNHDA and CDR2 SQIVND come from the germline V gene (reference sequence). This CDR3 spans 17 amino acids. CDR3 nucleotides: TGTGCCAGTAGTACAGGGGAACCGGGACAGGGGGATAGCGGCTACACCTTC. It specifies CASSTGEPGQGDSGYTF. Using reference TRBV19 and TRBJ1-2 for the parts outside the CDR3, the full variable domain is DGGITQSPKYLFRKEGQNVTLSCEQNLNHDAMYWYRQDPGQGLRLIYYSQIVNDFQKGDIAEGYSVSREKKESFPLTVTSAQKNPTAFYLCASSTGEPGQGDSGYTFGSGTRLTVV.

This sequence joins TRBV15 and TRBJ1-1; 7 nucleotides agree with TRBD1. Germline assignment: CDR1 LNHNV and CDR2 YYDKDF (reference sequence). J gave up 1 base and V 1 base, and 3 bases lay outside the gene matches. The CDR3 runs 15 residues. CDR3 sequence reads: CATSRAGTANTEAFF. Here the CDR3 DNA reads TGTGCCACCAGCAGAGCCGGGACAGCGAACACTGAAGCTTTCTTT. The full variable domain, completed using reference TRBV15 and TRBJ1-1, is DAMVIQNPRYQVTQFGKPVTLSCSQTLNHNVMYWYQQKSSQAPKLLFHYYDKDFNNEADTPDNFQSRRPNTSFCFLDIRSPGLGDTAMYLCATSRAGTANTEAFFGQGTRLTVV.

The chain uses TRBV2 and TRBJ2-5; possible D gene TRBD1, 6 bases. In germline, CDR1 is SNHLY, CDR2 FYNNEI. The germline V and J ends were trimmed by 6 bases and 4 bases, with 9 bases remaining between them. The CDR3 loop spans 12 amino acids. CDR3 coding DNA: TGTGCCAGCAGCCAGGGGCGAGAGACCCAGTACTTC. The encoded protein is CASSQGRETQYF. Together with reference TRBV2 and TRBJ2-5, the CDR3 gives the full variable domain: EPEVTQTPSHQVTQMGQEVILRCVPISNHLYFYWYRQILGQKVEFLVSFYNNEISEKSEIFDDQFSVERPDGSNFTLKIRSTKLEDSAMYFCASSQGRETQYFGPGTRLLVL.

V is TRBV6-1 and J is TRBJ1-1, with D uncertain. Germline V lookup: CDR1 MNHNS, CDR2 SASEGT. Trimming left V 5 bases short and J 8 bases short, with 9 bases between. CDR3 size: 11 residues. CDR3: CASSYAREAFF. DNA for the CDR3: TGTGCCAGCAGTTATGCCAGGGAAGCTTTCTTT.

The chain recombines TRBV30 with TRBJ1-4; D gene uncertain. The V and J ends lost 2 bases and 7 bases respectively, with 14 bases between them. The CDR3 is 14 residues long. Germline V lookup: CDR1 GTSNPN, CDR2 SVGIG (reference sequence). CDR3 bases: TGTGCCTGGAGTTTTGGCCGAGGAAGTGAAAAACTGTTTTTT. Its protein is CAWSFGRGSEKLFF.

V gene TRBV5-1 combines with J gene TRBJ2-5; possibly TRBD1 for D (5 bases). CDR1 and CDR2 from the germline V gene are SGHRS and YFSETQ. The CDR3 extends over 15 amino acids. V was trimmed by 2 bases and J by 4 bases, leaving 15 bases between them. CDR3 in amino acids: CASSFAVDSSETQYF. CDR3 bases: TGCGCCAGCAGCTTCGCCGTCGACAGTTCAGAGACCCAGTACTTC. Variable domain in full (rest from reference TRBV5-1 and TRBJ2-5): KAGVTQTPRYLIKTRGQQVTLSCSPISGHRSVSWYQQTPGQGLQFLFEYFSETQRNKGNFPGRFSGRQFSNSRSEMNVSTLELGDSALYLCASSFAVDSSETQYFGPGTRLLVL.